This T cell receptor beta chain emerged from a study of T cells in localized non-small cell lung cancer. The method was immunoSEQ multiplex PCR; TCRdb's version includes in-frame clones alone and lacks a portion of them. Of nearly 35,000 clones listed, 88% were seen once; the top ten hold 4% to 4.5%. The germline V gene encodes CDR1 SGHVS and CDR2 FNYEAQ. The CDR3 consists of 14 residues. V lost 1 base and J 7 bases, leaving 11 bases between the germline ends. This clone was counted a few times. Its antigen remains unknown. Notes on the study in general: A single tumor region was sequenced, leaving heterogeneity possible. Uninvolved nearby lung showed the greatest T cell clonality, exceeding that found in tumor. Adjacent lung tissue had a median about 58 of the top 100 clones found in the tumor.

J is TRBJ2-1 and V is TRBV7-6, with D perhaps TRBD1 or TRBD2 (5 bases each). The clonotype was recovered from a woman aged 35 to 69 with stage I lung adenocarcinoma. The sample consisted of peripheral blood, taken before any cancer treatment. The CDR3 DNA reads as TGTGCCAGCAGCTTAGGGGACCGATGGAATGAGCAGTTCTTC. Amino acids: CASSLGDRWNEQFF.